This TCR beta chain is from a study of blood T cell repertoires in COVID-19 (dated by TCRdb to 2018 to 2020). For the wider study: Samples covering the acute and convalescent phases of COVID-19 were provided by collaborators in the United States, Italy and Spain. Samples came from the ongoing ImmuneRACE study (first 160 participants) plus 1,254 subjects from 6 global collaborators. A de-identified subject ID, COVID-19 status, age in years and sex were almost always included in the sample metadata. The prospective study material was composed of cDNA or gDNA derived from T cells, B-cell-depleted T cells, or PBMCs. Where HLA class I and class II types were available, the types were taken from metadata supplied by the sample provider, not from assay-based typing. The repertoires were made available in a free public database intended to serve as a resource for research on the immune response to SARS-CoV-2. The dataset comprised deeply sampled blood TCRbeta repertoires from subjects exposed to, actively infected with, or recovered from COVID-19.

The germline V gene (reference sequence) gives CDR1 as LNHDA and CDR2 as SQIVND. V lost 5 bases and J lost 2 bases, and the count of bases not matched to a germline gene is 7. The CDR3 goes from the cysteine to the phenylalanine over 17 residues. Of the read, only the CDR3 DNA is kept; its 51 bases are in frame from base 1. In the prospective study, participants were roughly 18 to 89 years old, resided in approximately 22 geographic areas of the United States, and were enrolled through a virtual design. Cohort assignment in the prospective study relied on participant-reported clinical history from a screening survey and a study questionnaire. Recovered participants in ImmuneRACE Cohort 3 were defined as having two consecutive negative NP/OP PCR tests, clearance from a healthcare professional, or resolution of symptoms. In the prospective study, whole blood, serum and a nasopharyngeal or oropharyngeal swab were collected from each participant by mobile phlebotomists. Participants in the prospective study had the option to provide additional blood draws and questionnaires over a roughly 2-month period. Before DNA extraction, prospective study blood samples were shipped either frozen or at room temperature.

As concerns this clone: No antigen is known for it. Nothing much larger sits one base from this clone, and base qualities are not available.

TCRbeta CDR3 regions were amplified from genomic DNA by means of the immunoSEQ Assay, a bias-controlled multiplex PCR. The authors' analysis ran thus. The number of nucleated cells in each sample was estimated by amplification of reference gene primers within the assay. To quantify the absolute abundance of each unique TCRbeta CDR3 rearrangement, sequence reads were collapsed and filtered. Productive Simpson clonality was computed per sample as the square root of Simpson's diversity index over productive rearrangements. TCRdb provides this immuneACCESS table in a form limited to in-frame rearrangements. Some clones are lacking; in checked studies, under half of them reflect an unresolved V gene, and why the rest are absent is not known. Clone size and V and J calls were adopted from that table, with D and trimming inferred from the DNA. A total of hundreds of thousands of clones appear in this sample, around 91% of them only once. Together, the top ten hold more than 0.8% of the sample.

Overall results and qualifications from the work: How much clinical and demographic metadata was included differed by source and by participant, and the metadata was provided uncurated.

The rearrangement joined TRBV19 to TRBJ2-1; 12 bases in the middle match TRBD2. Sample: PBMCs or T cells enriched from blood (not recorded which). The clonotype originates from a man younger than 35 who had recovered from COVID-19. CDR3 reads: CASSRLRLAGAYNEQFF. The nucleotides read TGTGCCAGTAGTCGTTTGAGACTAGCGGGAGCCTACAATGAGCAGTTCTTC.